This TCR beta chain was captured by sequencing in a study of blood T cell repertoires in COVID-19. Study summary: Collection of acute and convalescent COVID-19 samples took place in the United States, Italy and Spain. PBMCs, B-cell-depleted T cells, or T cells provided the cDNA or gDNA that made up the material.

The V and J ends lost 0 bases and 4 bases, in that order; junction bases with no gene match: 5. Germline V CDR1 and CDR2: LGHNT, FRNRAP. This CDR3 spans 16 amino acids. Authors' analysis steps: How many nucleated cells were present was estimated from reference gene primer amplification. Using immunoSEQ multiplex PCR, the repertoire was profiled, and TCRdb retains in-frame clones only, with some absent. V and J calls and clone size are those listed in that table; D and trimming were worked out from the DNA. The sample includes fewer than 150,000 clones, about 86% of them seen just once. The sequence came from a woman aged 45-60 years who had recovered from COVID-19. The chain employs TRBV12-5 and TRBJ2-5; 10 bases match TRBD2. Sequencing was done on a sample of peripheral blood. CDR3 bases: TGTGCTAGTGGTTTGGTCCTAGCGGGAGCAGGAGAGACCCAGTACTTC. Translating it yields CASGLVLAGAGETQYF.